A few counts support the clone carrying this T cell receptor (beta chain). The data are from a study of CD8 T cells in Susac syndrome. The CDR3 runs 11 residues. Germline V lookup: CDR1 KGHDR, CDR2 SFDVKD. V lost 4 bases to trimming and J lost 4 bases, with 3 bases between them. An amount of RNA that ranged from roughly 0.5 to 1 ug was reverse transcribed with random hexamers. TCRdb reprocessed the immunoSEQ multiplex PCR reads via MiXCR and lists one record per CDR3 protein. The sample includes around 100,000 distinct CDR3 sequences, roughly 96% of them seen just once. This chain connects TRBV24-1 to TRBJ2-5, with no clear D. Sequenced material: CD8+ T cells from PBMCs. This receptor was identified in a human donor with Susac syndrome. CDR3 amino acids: CATSESETQYF. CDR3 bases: TGTGCCACCAGTGAATCAGAGACCCAGTACTTC.